This T cell receptor (beta chain) was documented in a study of T cells in Graves' hyperthyroidism and ophthalmopathy. This clonotype appeared a few times. The authors deemed Graves' hyperthyroidism stable absent ophthalmopathy progression within 18 months. Fresh peripheral blood, about 9.9 ml, yielded the PBMCs. What was amplified from RNA transcripts were TCR beta CDR3 regions. An initial round of RT-PCR targeting the TCR CDR3 relied on the HTBI primer set. Each CDR3 protein is one row after TCRdb ran MiXCR on the multiplex PCR reads. The top ten hold under 30% of the sample, which has hundreds of thousands of distinct CDR3 sequences, about 15% seen once. V was trimmed by 0 bases and J by 2 bases, leaving 20 bases between them. The CDR3 contains 18 residues. The germline V gene encodes CDR1 SGDLS and CDR2 YYNGEE.

This receptor was taken from a young woman with Graves' hyperthyroidism. This chain joins TRBV9 and TRBJ1-2, with a tentative D call TRBD1 (5 bases). Specimen: blood. The CDR3 nucleotides read TGTGCCAGCAGCGTAGACGGGACGGTAAAGAGTCCCAACTATGGCTACACCTTC. Translation: CASSVDGTVKSPNYGYTF.